These 10 T cell receptor beta chains came from one sample sequenced in a study of Graves' ophthalmopathy and Graves' hyperthyroidism. The authors amplified TCR beta CDR3 regions, and they did so from RNA transcripts for repertoire sequencing. An initial RT-PCR round employing HTBI primers preceded a second-round multiplex PCR. TCRdb re-derived calls from the multiplex PCR reads in MiXCR, one entry per CDR3 protein. The sample holds about 660,000 distinct CDR3 sequences; about 38% are singletons and the top ten take around 3%. Sequenced material: peripheral blood. The receptor source for this set is an adult man with Graves' ophthalmopathy.

The chain recombines TRBV6-1 with TRBJ1-2; D unclear. Germline V gives CDR1 MNHNS, CDR2 SASEGT. V lost 0 bases and J 4 bases, leaving 18 bases between the germline ends. The CDR3 spans 17 residues. This chain's CDR3 is CASSEAVGLQSRYGYTF. In nucleotides, the CDR3 is TGTGCCAGCAGTGAAGCGGTGGGATTACAGAGTCGCTATGGCTACACCTTC.

This clonotype was found many times. V and J are TRBV11-2 and TRBJ1-4; D ambiguous. Trimming left V 1 base short and J 10 bases short, with 10 bases between. Germline V gene sequence: CDR1 SGHAT, CDR2 FQNNGV. This CDR3 is built from 13 residues. The DNA for the CDR3 is TGTGCCAGCAGCTTAGCAGGAGCGGGAAAACTGTTTTTT. This encodes CASSLAGAGKLFF. Drawing the rest from reference TRBV11-2 and TRBJ1-4, the complete variable domain is EAGVAQSPRYKIIEKRQSVAFWCNPISGHATLYWYQQILGQGPKLLIQFQNNGVVDDSQLPKDRFSAERLKGVDSTLKIQPAKLEDSAVYLCASSLAGAGKLFFGSGTQLSVL.

This clonotype was found many times. The chain has TRBV15 and TRBJ1-1, with a tentative D call TRBD1 (5 bases). The CDR3 spans 13 residues. Germline-derived CDR1 and CDR2 are LNHNV and YYDKDF (reference sequence). The germline V and J ends were trimmed by 3 bases and 4 bases, with 9 bases remaining between them. Written as DNA, the CDR3 is TGTGCCACCAGCAGGGGTGGGGGCACTGAAGCTTTCTTT. It is translated as CATSRGGGTEAFF.

This clonotype occurred once. The chain is built from TRBV29-1 and TRBJ1-4; TRBD1 matches 9 bases. The CDR3 totals 12 residues. After removal of 8 bases from V and 5 bases from J, the junction contained 3 bases not matched to a gene. Germline V gene data show CDR1 as SQVTM and CDR2 as ANQGSEA. The CDR3 reads CSLGQGNEKLFF. The CDR3, as DNA: TGCAGCTTAGGACAGGGGAATGAAAAACTGTTTTTT.

This clonotype was seen ten or more times. The chain has TRBV7-2 and TRBJ1-1, with D uncertain. This CDR3 comprises 13 residues. V was shortened by 4 bases and J by 5 bases, with 11 bases between the two germline ends. Germline CDR1 and CDR2: SGHTA and FQGNSA. CDR3: CASSSGEGTEAFF. CDR3 sequence (DNA): TGTGCCAGCAGCTCCGGGGAGGGAACTGAAGCTTTCTTT.

On this clonotype: Being one base from a much bigger clone, this may be a read error. The gene calls are TRBV20-1 and TRBJ1-5; TRBD1 agrees at 7 bases. From germline, CDR1 is DFQATT and CDR2 SNEGSKA (reference sequence). There are 14 residues in the CDR3. The CDR3 loop is CGASHRGSNQPQHF. Written as DNA, the CDR3 is TGCGGTGCTAGCCACAGGGGAAGCAATCAGCCCCAGCATTTT.

This clonotype was counted ten times or more. This sequence joins TRBV7-3 and TRBJ2-5; D assignment may be TRBD1 or TRBD2 (5 bases each). Per germline, CDR1 SGHTA and CDR2 FQGTGA. V was clipped by 5 bases and J by 1 base, with 14 bases between them. The CDR3 totals 15 residues. The DNA for the CDR3 is TGTGCCAGCAGCGACCAGCCGGGACGCCAAGAGACCCAGTACTTC. This sequence encodes CASSDQPGRQETQYF.

This clonotype has only one observation. The rearrangement joins TRBV2 to TRBJ2-5; a weak D match, TRBD2 (7 bases). Germline V gene sequence: CDR1 SNHLY, CDR2 FYNNEI. This CDR3 spans 13 amino acids. Trimming took off 6 bases at V and 5 bases at J, with 13 bases between the two ends. DNA of the CDR3: TGTGCCAGCAGGGGGGGGGCCGGGGAGACCCAGTACTTC. Translation gives CASRGGAGETQYF.

This clonotype was counted ten times or more. The chain employs TRBV19 and TRBJ1-2; 8 bases match TRBD1. This CDR3 has 12 amino acids. CDR1 and CDR2 (germline): LNHDA, SQIVND (reference sequence). The V segment lost 6 bases and the J segment 6 bases; nucleotides outside the gene matches: 3. In nucleotides, the CDR3 is TGTGCCAGTAGCGACAGGGGACATGGCTACACCTTC. Its translation is CASSDRGHGYTF.

This clonotype was seen at least ten times. The chain joins TRBV24-1 to TRBJ2-7; possible D gene TRBD1, 6 bases. The germline CDR1 and CDR2 sequences are KGHDR and SFDVKD. V was shortened by 4 bases and J by 12 bases, with 21 bases between the two germline ends. The CDR3 has 14 residues. The CDR3 sequence is CATSDPDGQTEGYF. As DNA, the CDR3 is TGTGCCACCAGTGACCCTGATGGACAGACTGAGGGGTACTTC.